These 27 T cell receptor beta chains came from one sample sequenced in a study of blood T cell repertoires in COVID-19. Clones were sequenced by immunoSEQ multiplex PCR, and TCRdb holds only the in-frame ones, with some missing. The sample lists some 90,000 clones, 70% to 90% occurring once. What was sequenced was peripheral blood. These receptors all stem from a human donor in a cohort sampled during active COVID-19.

The chain links TRBV5-1 to TRBJ2-3; TRBD2 is a possible D gene (5 bases). V was pared by 0 bases and J by 4 bases, with 6 bases between. Germline V gene lookup returns CDR1 SGHRS and CDR2 YFSETQ. CDR3 length: 13 residues. The CDR3 sequence is CASSLERADTQYF. The DNA of the CDR3 is TGCGCCAGCAGCTTGGAGAGGGCAGATACGCAGTATTTT.

This chain connects TRBV7-2 to TRBJ2-3, with D perhaps matching TRBD2 (6 bases). The CDR3 consists of 15 residues. The germline gives CDR1 SGHTA, CDR2 FQGNSA. Trimming pared 6 bases from V and 0 bases from J, leaving 13 bases between. The CDR3 DNA follows: TGTGCCAGCAGATTCGGGGACTCTAGCACAGATACGCAGTATTTT. This codes for CASRFGDSSTDTQYF.

This chain connects TRBV2 to TRBJ1-5; maybe TRBD1 (6 bases). The germline gives CDR1 SNHLY, CDR2 FYNNEI. The CDR3 extends over 14 amino acids. The germline V and J ends were trimmed by 2 bases and 1 base, with 6 bases remaining between them. CDR3 bases: TGTGCCAGCAGTGAACAGGGGAGCAATCAGCCCCAGCATTTT. The encoded protein is CASSEQGSNQPQHF. The full variable domain, rest sourced from reference TRBV2 and TRBJ1-5, is EPEVTQTPSHQVTQMGQEVILRCVPISNHLYFYWYRQILGQKVEFLVSFYNNEISEKSEIFDDQFSVERPDGSNFTLKIRSTKLEDSAMYFCASSEQGSNQPQHFGDGTRLSIL.

This clone came up a few times. The J gene is TRBJ2-5, the V gene TRBV28; 8 bases match TRBD1. Germline V gives CDR1 MDHEN, CDR2 SYDVKM. V was clipped by 5 bases and J by 5 bases; unmatched bases: 7. This CDR3 is 14 amino acids long. The CDR3 nucleotides read TGTGCCAGCAGTGTCGACAGGGGTGTTGAGACCCAGTACTTC. Its protein product is CASSVDRGVETQYF. The complete variable domain, with remaining parts taken from reference TRBV28 and TRBJ2-5, reads DVKVTQSSRYLVKRTGEKVFLECVQDMDHENMFWYRQDPGLGLRLIYFSYDVKMKEKGDIPEGYSVSREKKERFSLILESASTNQTSMYLCASSVDRGVETQYFGPGTRLLVL.

Only a few counts were recorded for this clone. V and J are TRBV6-2 or TRBV6-3 and TRBJ1-1, with a weak D call TRBD1 (6 bases). V was pared by 6 bases and J by 11 bases, with 13 bases between. This CDR3 has 11 amino acids. Germline V CDR1 and CDR2: MNHEY, SVGEGT. The CDR3 loop reads CASSDLGQAFF. The CDR3 nucleotides read TGTGCCAGCAGCGATCTAGGACAGGCTTTCTTT.

The CDR3 protein is CAFAQGFNSPLHF. The DNA of the CDR3 is TGTGCCTTCGCCCAGGGATTCAATTCACCCCTCCACTTT. The chain joins TRBV2 to TRBJ1-6; D might be TRBD1 (5 bases). Trimming shortened V by 11 bases and J by 7 bases, and 15 bases separated the two germline ends. CDR1 and CDR2 from the germline V gene are SNHLY and FYNNEI. CDR3 length: 13 amino acids.

This clone was recorded only once. The chain couples TRBV28 to TRBJ1-4; tentative D call: TRBD1 (5 bases). Deletions cut 5 bases from V and 7 bases from J, with 11 bases between. The germline gives CDR1 MDHEN, CDR2 SYDVKM. The CDR3 spans 13 residues. For the CDR3, the DNA is TGTGCCAGCAGTCGGGCAGGGATTGAAAAACTGTTTTTT. Translated, it gives CASSRAGIEKLFF.

The chain recombines TRBV20-1 with TRBJ2-5, with 13 bases lining up with TRBD2. The V gene's germline CDR1 is DFQATT and CDR2 SNEGSKA (reference sequence). V was clipped by 3 bases and J by 1 base; unmatched bases: 11. The CDR3 covers 18 residues. The CDR3 here is CSASKGTSGIRAQETQYF. DNA of the CDR3: TGCAGTGCTAGTAAAGGGACTAGCGGGATCAGGGCCCAAGAGACCCAGTACTTC.

V usage is TRBV6-5 and J usage is TRBJ1-1, with D maybe TRBD1 (6 bases). Per the germline V gene, CDR1 is MNHEY and CDR2 is SVGAGI. Trimming pared 2 bases from V and 4 bases from J, leaving 8 bases between. The CDR3 consists of 13 residues. The CDR3 bases are TGTGCCAGCAGTTACCAGGGGAGCACTGAAGCTTTCTTT. Protein product: CASSYQGSTEAFF.

The V gene is TRBV6-5, the J gene TRBJ2-7; 10 nucleotides agree with TRBD2. CDR1 and CDR2 from the germline V gene are MNHEY and SVGAGI. V shed 6 bases and J 3 bases; nucleotides not matched to a gene: 5. The CDR3 length is 14 residues. The CDR3 loop reads CASSPASGSYEQYF. The CDR3 DNA follows: TGTGCCAGCAGCCCAGCTAGCGGGAGCTACGAGCAGTACTTC.

V is TRBV30 and J is TRBJ2-3; D not certain. V dropped 3 bases and J dropped 4 bases, with 14 bases sitting between them. CDR3 length equals 14 residues. Germline CDR1 is GTSNPN and CDR2 is SVGIG (reference sequence). The CDR3 loop reads CAWRDLVRPDTQYF. Written as DNA, the CDR3 is TGTGCCTGGAGGGATCTAGTGCGCCCAGATACGCAGTATTTT.

The chain employs TRBV10-1 and TRBJ2-7, with 7 bases fitting TRBD2. From germline, CDR1 is WNHNN and CDR2 SYGVQD (reference sequence). The CDR3 spans 15 residues. Trimming took 4 bases from V and 4 from J; bases not matched to a gene: 10. CDR3 nucleotides: TGCGCCAGCAGTGGATCAGCGGGATCGGGGTACGAGCAGTACTTC. This codes for CASSGSAGSGYEQYF.

The chain employs TRBV6-5 and TRBJ1-2; TRBD1 matches 7 bases. This CDR3 is 13 amino acids long. Germline CDR1 is MNHEY and CDR2 is SVGAGI. V gave up 6 bases and J gave up 2 bases; unmatched junction bases: 3. This CDR3 is CASRTGSNYGYTF. CDR3 DNA: TGTGCCAGCAGGACAGGGTCAAACTATGGCTACACCTTC.

The chain has TRBV28 and TRBJ1-4; D may be TRBD1 (5 bases). The CDR3 loop spans 14 amino acids. The germline CDR1 and CDR2 sequences are MDHEN and SYDVKM. V dropped 5 bases and J dropped 0 bases, with 7 bases sitting between them. The CDR3 sequence: CASSGGATNEKLFF. DNA of the CDR3: TGTGCCAGCAGTGGGGGGGCAACTAATGAAAAACTGTTTTTT.

This clone was detected many times. The chain has TRBV19 and TRBJ1-1, with a weak D call TRBD1 (6 bases). The V and J ends lost 2 bases and 9 bases respectively, with 19 bases between them. This CDR3 comprises 15 residues. Germline loops: CDR1 LNHDA, CDR2 SQIVND (reference sequence). The CDR3 spells CASSITTGSWTKAFF. DNA of the CDR3: TGTGCCAGTAGTATAACCACAGGGTCCTGGACCAAAGCTTTCTTT. Full variable domain (remainder filled in from reference TRBV19 and TRBJ1-1): DGGITQSPKYLFRKEGQNVTLSCEQNLNHDAMYWYRQDPGQGLRLIYYSQIVNDFQKGDIAEGYSVSREKKESFPLTVTSAQKNPTAFYLCASSITTGSWTKAFFGQGTRLTVV.

The rearrangement joins TRBV5-4 to TRBJ1-3; 7 nucleotides line up with TRBD1. Germline V gene sequence: CDR1 SGHNT, CDR2 YYREEE (reference sequence). V dropped 0 bases and J dropped 0; count of bases not matched to a gene: 6. The CDR3 sequence is 17 residues long. This CDR3 reads CASSLVGTVFSGNTIYF. The CDR3 nucleotides are TGTGCCAGCAGCTTGGTGGGGACAGTCTTCTCTGGAAACACCATATATTTT.

This rearrangement joins TRBV5-1 to TRBJ2-7; 8 bases are shared with TRBD2. CDR1 is SGHRS and CDR2 is YFSETQ in the germline V gene. The junction had 13 bases not matched to a gene; V was cut back by 0 bases and J by 5 bases. The CDR3 loop spans 17 amino acids. This chain's CDR3 is CASSLAVGGGSWNEQYF. The CDR3 DNA reads as TGCGCCAGCAGCTTGGCTGTCGGCGGGGGGAGTTGGAACGAGCAGTACTTC.

This clone was seen only once. The V call is TRBV5-1, the J call TRBJ2-7; maybe TRBD1 (6 bases). V was shortened by 5 bases and J by 3 bases, with 15 bases between the two germline ends. The CDR3 is made up of 14 amino acids. CDR1 and CDR2 (germline): SGHRS, YFSETQ. DNA of the CDR3: TGCGCCAGCAGGCCGTCCGGACAGAACTACGAGCAGTACTTC. It codes for CASRPSGQNYEQYF.

V usage is TRBV5-4 and J usage is TRBJ2-3; D may be TRBD1 (6 bases). The V gene's germline CDR1 is SGHNT and CDR2 YYREEE (reference sequence). The V end lost 4 bases, the J end lost 5 bases, and 8 bases lay between the germline ends. The length of the CDR3 is 12 residues. The chain's CDR3 is CASSKTGDTQYF. CDR3 nucleotides: TGTGCCAGCAGCAAGACAGGAGATACGCAGTATTTT.

This chain joins TRBV7-2 and TRBJ2-1, with unresolved D. The CDR3 covers 16 residues. Trimming cost V 1 base and J 2 bases, with 12 bases left between them. CDR1 and CDR2 from the germline V gene are SGHTA and FQGNSA. The CDR3 region has the DNA TGTGCCAGCAGCTTAGAGGCTGCGGTAACCTACAATGAGCAGTTCTTC. Translated: CASSLEAAVTYNEQFF.

This chain connects TRBV10-3 to TRBJ1-4; weak D call: TRBD1 (5 bases). In germline, CDR1 is ENHRY, CDR2 SYGVKD. Trimming took off 4 bases at V and 8 bases at J, with 11 bases between the two ends. The CDR3 sequence is 13 residues long. Written as DNA, the CDR3 is TGTGCCATCAGTGGCGACAGTACAGAAAAACTGTTTTTT. This gives the protein CAISGDSTEKLFF.

This clone has a handful of counts. V usage is TRBV7-8 and J usage is TRBJ2-2; D is perhaps TRBD1 (5 bases). This CDR3 contains 15 residues. Trimming shortened V by 1 base and J by 3 bases, and 9 bases separated the two germline ends. CDR1 and CDR2 from the germline V gene are SGHVS and FQNEAQ. The CDR3 nucleotides are TGTGCCAGCAGCTTAGACGGCAGGGACACCGGGGAGCTGTTTTTT. It codes for CASSLDGRDTGELFF.

The V and J genes are TRBV10-3 and TRBJ2-3, with 7 bases matching TRBD2. Germline CDR1 reads ENHRY; CDR2 reads SYGVKD. J lost 3 bases, V lost 0 bases, and 6 bases had no gene match. The CDR3 runs 16 residues. The CDR3 nucleotides read TGTGCCATCAGTGAGTCGGGGGGGAGTGGGACAGATACGCAGTATTTT. Its protein is CAISESGGSGTDTQYF.

The chain uses TRBV5-4 and TRBJ1-2; the D gene is possibly TRBD1 (6 bases). The CDR3 contains 14 residues. Between the trimmed V and J ends, which lost 4 bases and 2 bases, there was a span of 12 bases. Germline V gives CDR1 SGHNT, CDR2 YYREEE (reference sequence). Here the CDR3 DNA reads TGTGCCAGCAGCAGGGGGACCCAAAACTATGGCTACACCTTC. Residues: CASSRGTQNYGYTF.

This clone was detected a few times. V and J are TRBV5-1 and TRBJ2-6; D not resolved. V dropped 1 base and J dropped 2 bases, with 7 bases sitting between them. The CDR3 has 15 residues. CDR1 and CDR2 (germline): SGHRS, YFSETQ. The CDR3 bases are TGCGCCAGCAGCTTGATCCAGGCTGGGGCCAACGTCCTGACTTTC. Translation: CASSLIQAGANVLTF. The entire variable domain, with the rest obtained from reference TRBV5-1 and TRBJ2-6, is as follows: KAGVTQTPRYLIKTRGQQVTLSCSPISGHRSVSWYQQTPGQGLQFLFEYFSETQRNKGNFPGRFSGRQFSNSRSEMNVSTLELGDSALYLCASSLIQAGANVLTFGAGSRLTVL.

CDR3 in DNA: TGTGCCAGCAGTTTCGTACAGGGATCCGGGGACACCATATATTTT. Translation gives CASSFVQGSGDTIYF. The chain joins TRBV28 to TRBJ1-3; D is possibly TRBD1 (6 bases). CDR3 size: 15 residues. Germline CDR1 and CDR2: MDHEN and SYDVKM. V was pared by 3 bases and J by 8 bases, with 17 bases between.

V gene TRBV28 combines with J gene TRBJ2-2, with D perhaps TRBD1 (5 bases). Trimming took off 10 bases at V and 0 bases at J, with 6 bases between the two ends. This CDR3 spans 12 amino acids. Per the germline V gene, CDR1 is MDHEN and CDR2 is SYDVKM. The chain's CDR3 is CAIQANTGELFF. The CDR3 nucleotides are TGTGCCATACAGGCGAACACCGGGGAGCTGTTTTTT.